The 11 T cell receptor beta chains below come from one sample, sequenced in a study of OX40 agonist ivuxolimab in advanced cancers. Sequencing used immunoSEQ multiplex PCR; TCRdb keeps in-frame clones, though not all of them. Here the sample spans 20,000 or so clones, 70% to 90% being singletons. The source was CD4+ or CD8+ T cells sorted from blood, collected in a trial of the OX40 agonist ivuxolimab. These receptors came from an adult with an advanced solid tumor such as melanoma, head and neck, liver or kidney cancer.

This clone was detected a few times. V and J are TRBV9 and TRBJ1-6; D is ambiguous. The CDR3 runs 14 residues. Germline CDR1 reads SGDLS; CDR2 reads YYNGEE. Trimming took 0 bases from V and 13 from J, leaving 14 bases between them. The DNA for the CDR3 is TGTGCCAGCAGCGTAGCTGGAGGGATTGGGCCCCTCCACTTT. This encodes CASSVAGGIGPLHF.

The chain couples TRBV7-6 to TRBJ2-3; D may match TRBD1 or TRBD2 (6 bases each). Per germline, CDR1 SGHVS and CDR2 FNYEAQ. Trimming took off 2 bases at V and 2 bases at J, with 14 bases between the two ends. The CDR3 spans 16 residues. CDR3 sequence reads: CASSLRWGATTDTQYF. CDR3 coding DNA: TGTGCCAGCAGCTTACGGTGGGGGGCGACCACAGATACGCAGTATTTT.

The CDR3 spells CASLGGISYNEQFF. The CDR3 DNA reads as TGTGCCAGCTTGGGCGGGATTTCCTACAATGAGCAGTTCTTC. The chain joins TRBV28 to TRBJ2-1, with D perhaps TRBD2 (6 bases). CDR1 is MDHEN, CDR2 SYDVKM, per germline. The germline V and J ends were trimmed by 8 bases and 1 base, with 12 bases remaining between them. The CDR3 consists of 14 residues. The variable domain in full, with the rest retrieved from reference TRBV28 and TRBJ2-1, is DVKVTQSSRYLVKRTGEKVFLECVQDMDHENMFWYRQDPGLGLRLIYFSYDVKMKEKGDIPEGYSVSREKKERFSLILESASTNQTSMYLCASLGGISYNEQFFGPGTRLTVL.

The chain combines TRBV10-3 with TRBJ1-6; D ambiguous. CDR3 length equals 15 residues. Germline V CDR1 and CDR2: ENHRY, SYGVKD. Trimming took 4 bases from V and 0 from J, leaving 7 bases between them. The CDR3: CAISGSNSYNSPLHF. The CDR3 DNA follows: TGTGCCATCAGTGGGTCGAACTCCTATAATTCACCCCTCCACTTT.

This sequence joins TRBV2 and TRBJ1-2; D is unresolved. Deletions cut 5 bases from V and 0 bases from J, with 13 bases between. CDR1 is SNHLY and CDR2 is FYNNEI in the germline V gene. The CDR3 has 15 residues. As DNA, the CDR3 is TGTGCCAGCAGTCCCCGTAATAAAGCTAACTATGGCTACACCTTC. It yields the protein CASSPRNKANYGYTF.

The gene calls are TRBV27 and TRBJ2-3, with TRBD2 matching 13 bases. The CDR3 consists of 15 residues. Germline CDR1 is MNHEY and CDR2 is SMNVEV (reference sequence). V lost 4 bases to trimming and J lost 3 bases; unmatched junction nucleotides: 1. The CDR3 reads CASSSGLAGTDTQYF. DNA of the CDR3: TGTGCCAGCAGTTCGGGACTAGCGGGGACAGATACGCAGTATTTT.

V and J are TRBV29-1 and TRBJ2-7, with 9 bases lining up with TRBD1. In germline, CDR1 is SQVTM, CDR2 ANQGSEA. Unmatched junction bases numbered 5, after V lost 2 bases and J lost 3 bases. The CDR3 contains 14 residues. CDR3 region: CSVESPGQGYEQYF. The CDR3 DNA reads TGCAGCGTTGAATCCCCGGGACAGGGCTACGAGCAGTACTTC.

Worth noting for this clone: Compared with germline, one end of the junction differs, possibly owing to a read error. The J gene is TRBJ2-1, the V gene TRBV6-4; perhaps TRBD2 as D (6 bases). Germline values: CDR1 MRHNA, CDR2 SNTAGT. The CDR3 spans 16 residues. In DNA, the CDR3 is TGTGCCAGCAGTGACTCCGGGAGCAATATCGTCAATGGGCAGTTCTTC. Protein: CASSDSGSNIVNGQFF.

The rearrangement joins TRBV19 to TRBJ1-5, with 7 positions matching TRBD1. The germline CDR1 and CDR2 sequences are LNHDA and SQIVND (reference sequence). This CDR3 contains 15 residues. V was clipped by 5 bases and J by 2 bases; unmatched bases: 6. The CDR3 nucleotides read TGTGCCAGTAGTCACGACAGGGAGGGCAATCAGCCCCAGCATTTT. Its translation: CASSHDREGNQPQHF.

The rearrangement links TRBV4-2 to TRBJ2-5, with 12 bases that match TRBD2. The J segment lost 5 bases and the V segment lost 4 bases, leaving 8 bases of the junction unmatched. The CDR3 covers 16 residues. Germline CDR1 LGHNA, CDR2 YNFKEQ. Written as DNA, the CDR3 is TGTGCCAGCAGCCCGGTCCTAGCGGGGGGGGAGGAGACCCAGTACTTC. This gives the protein CASSPVLAGGEETQYF.

CDR3 in DNA: TGTGCCAGCAGCTTGGGGGGGACCGGGGAGCTGTTTTTT. Amino acids: CASSLGGTGELFF. The chain recombines TRBV5-6 with TRBJ2-2; D may match TRBD1 or TRBD2 (5 bases each). Trimming stripped 0 bases from V and 5 bases from J, with 5 bases between. Germline V gene data show CDR1 as SGHDT and CDR2 as YYEEEE. The CDR3 is 13 residues long.